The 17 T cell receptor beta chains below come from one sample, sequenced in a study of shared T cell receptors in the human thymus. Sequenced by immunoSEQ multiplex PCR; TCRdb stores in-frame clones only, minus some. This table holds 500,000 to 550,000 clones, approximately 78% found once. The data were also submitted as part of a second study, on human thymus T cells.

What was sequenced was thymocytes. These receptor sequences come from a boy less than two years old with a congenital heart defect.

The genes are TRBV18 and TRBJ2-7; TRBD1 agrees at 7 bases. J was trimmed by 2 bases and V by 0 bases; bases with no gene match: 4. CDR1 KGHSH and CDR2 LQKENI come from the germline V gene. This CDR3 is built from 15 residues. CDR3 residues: CASSPPGTAPYEQYF. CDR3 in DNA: TGTGCCAGCTCACCACCCGGGACAGCCCCCTACGAGCAGTACTTC.

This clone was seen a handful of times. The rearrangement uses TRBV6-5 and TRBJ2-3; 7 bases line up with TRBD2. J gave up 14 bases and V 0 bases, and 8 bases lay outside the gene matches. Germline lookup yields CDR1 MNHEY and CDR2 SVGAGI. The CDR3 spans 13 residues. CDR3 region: CASSYSAEGGRYF. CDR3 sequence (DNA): TGTGCCAGCAGTTACTCGGCGGAGGGAGGGAGGTATTTT.

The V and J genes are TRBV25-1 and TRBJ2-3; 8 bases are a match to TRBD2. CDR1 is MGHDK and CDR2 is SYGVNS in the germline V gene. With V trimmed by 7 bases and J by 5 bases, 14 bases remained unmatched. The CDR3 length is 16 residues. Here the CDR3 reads CASMEGRAGVEDTQYF. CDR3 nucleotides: TGTGCCAGCATGGAGGGGCGAGCGGGAGTAGAAGATACGCAGTATTTT.

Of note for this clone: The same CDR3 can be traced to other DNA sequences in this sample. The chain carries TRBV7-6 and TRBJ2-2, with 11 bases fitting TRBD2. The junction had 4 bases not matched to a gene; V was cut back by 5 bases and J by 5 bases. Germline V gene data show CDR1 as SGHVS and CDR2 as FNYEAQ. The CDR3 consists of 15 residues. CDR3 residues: CASSPGTSGTGELFF. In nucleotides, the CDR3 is TGTGCCAGCAGCCCCGGGACTAGCGGTACCGGGGAGCTGTTTTTT.

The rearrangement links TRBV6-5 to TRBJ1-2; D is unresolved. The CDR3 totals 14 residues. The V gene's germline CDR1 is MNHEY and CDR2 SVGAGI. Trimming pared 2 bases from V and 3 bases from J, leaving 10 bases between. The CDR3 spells CASSYTNRYYGYTF. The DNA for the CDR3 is TGTGCCAGCAGTTACACAAACAGATACTATGGCTACACCTTC.

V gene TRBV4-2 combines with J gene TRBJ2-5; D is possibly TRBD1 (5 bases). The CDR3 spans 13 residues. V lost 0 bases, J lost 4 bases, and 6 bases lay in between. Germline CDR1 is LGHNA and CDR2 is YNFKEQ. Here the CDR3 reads CASSQDRGETQYF. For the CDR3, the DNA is TGTGCCAGCAGCCAAGATAGGGGAGAGACCCAGTACTTC.

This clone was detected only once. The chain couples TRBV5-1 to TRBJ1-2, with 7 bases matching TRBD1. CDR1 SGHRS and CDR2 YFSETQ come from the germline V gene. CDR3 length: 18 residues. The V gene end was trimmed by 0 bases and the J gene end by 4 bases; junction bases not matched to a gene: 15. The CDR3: CASSLGQGGISHLYGYTF. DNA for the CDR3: TGCGCCAGCAGCTTGGGGCAGGGGGGCATATCTCACCTCTATGGCTACACCTTC.

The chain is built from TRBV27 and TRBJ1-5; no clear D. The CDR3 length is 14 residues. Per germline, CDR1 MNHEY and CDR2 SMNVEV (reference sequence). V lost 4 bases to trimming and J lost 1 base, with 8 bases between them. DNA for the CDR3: TGTGCCAGCAGTTACGCAGTGAGCAATCAGCCCCAGCATTTT. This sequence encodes CASSYAVSNQPQHF.

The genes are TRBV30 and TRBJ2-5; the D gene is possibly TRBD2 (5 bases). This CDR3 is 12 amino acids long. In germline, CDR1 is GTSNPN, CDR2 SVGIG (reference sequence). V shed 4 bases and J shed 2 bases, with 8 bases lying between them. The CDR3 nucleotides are TGTGCCTGGAAGACGGGGCAAGAGACCCAGTACTTC. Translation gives CAWKTGQETQYF.

The CDR3 DNA reads as TGCGCCAGCAGCCAAGATGCGGGGCCCGGGGAGCTGTTTTTT. It encodes CASSQDAGPGELFF. The rearrangement uses TRBV4-1 and TRBJ2-2; the D gene is possibly TRBD2 (6 bases). The germline V gene has CDR1 MGHRA and CDR2 YSYEKL. V was clipped by 0 bases and J by 6 bases, with 8 bases between them. The CDR3 totals 14 residues.

The CDR3 region has the DNA TGTGCCAGTAGGCAGAAGGGGTATGGCTACACCTTC. Its protein product is CASRQKGYGYTF. The J gene is TRBJ1-2, the V gene TRBV19, with D possibly TRBD1 on 5 matching bases. This CDR3 is built from 12 residues. Germline CDR1 is LNHDA and CDR2 is SQIVND (reference sequence). V was trimmed by 6 bases and J by 5 bases, leaving 10 bases between them.

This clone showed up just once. The CDR3 protein is CASTTGGNEQYF. For the CDR3, the DNA is TGTGCCAGTACCACAGGGGGCAACGAGCAGTACTTC. The rearrangement uses TRBV19 and TRBJ2-7; 9 bases match TRBD1. J was trimmed by 5 bases and V by 7 bases; bases with no gene match: 3. The CDR3 spans 12 residues. Germline lookup yields CDR1 LNHDA and CDR2 SQIVND (reference sequence).

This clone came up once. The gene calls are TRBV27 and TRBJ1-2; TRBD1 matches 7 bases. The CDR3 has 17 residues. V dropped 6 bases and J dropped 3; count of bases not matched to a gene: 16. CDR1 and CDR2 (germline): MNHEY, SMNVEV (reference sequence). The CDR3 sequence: CASSRLYTGVRDYGYTF. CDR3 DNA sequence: TGTGCCAGCAGCAGACTCTATACAGGGGTCCGGGACTATGGCTACACCTTC.

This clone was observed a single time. The CDR3 sequence: CASGRRTFYEQYF. The CDR3 DNA reads TGTGCCAGCGGGCGTAGGACTTTCTACGAGCAGTACTTC. The chain employs TRBV11-2 and TRBJ2-7; D is perhaps TRBD2 (5 bases). Between the trimmed V and J ends, which lost 8 bases and 3 bases, there was a span of 14 bases. The CDR3 consists of 13 residues. Germline V CDR1 and CDR2: SGHAT, FQNNGV. Full variable domain (outside the CDR3, taken from reference TRBV11-2 and TRBJ2-7): EAGVAQSPRYKIIEKRQSVAFWCNPISGHATLYWYQQILGQGPKLLIQFQNNGVVDDSQLPKDRFSAERLKGVDSTLKIQPAKLEDSAVYLCASGRRTFYEQYFGPGTRLTVT.

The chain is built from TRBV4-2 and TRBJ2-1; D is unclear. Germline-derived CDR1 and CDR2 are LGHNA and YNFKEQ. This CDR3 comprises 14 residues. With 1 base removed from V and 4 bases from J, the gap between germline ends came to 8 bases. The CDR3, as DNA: TGTGCCAGCAGCCAAGTTCCACTTTACAATGAGCAGTTCTTC. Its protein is CASSQVPLYNEQFF.

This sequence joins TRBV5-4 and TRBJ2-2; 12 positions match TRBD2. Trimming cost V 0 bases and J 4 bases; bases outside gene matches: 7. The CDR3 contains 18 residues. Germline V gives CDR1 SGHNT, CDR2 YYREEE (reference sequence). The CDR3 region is CASSLDGTSGPGTGELFF. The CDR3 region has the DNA TGTGCCAGCAGCTTGGATGGGACTAGCGGGCCTGGCACCGGGGAGCTGTTTTTT.

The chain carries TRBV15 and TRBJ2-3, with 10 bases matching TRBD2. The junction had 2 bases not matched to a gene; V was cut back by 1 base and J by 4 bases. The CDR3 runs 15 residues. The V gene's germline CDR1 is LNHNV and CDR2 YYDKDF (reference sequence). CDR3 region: CATSRGLAGADTQYF. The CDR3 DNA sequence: TGTGCCACCAGCAGAGGGCTAGCGGGAGCAGATACGCAGTATTTT.